Given below is one T cell receptor beta chain in context. Its antigen is unknown. The sample holds no much larger clone one base away, and base qualities are not on file. This record belongs to a study of T cells in pancreatic ductal adenocarcinoma (dated by TCRdb to 2015 to 2018). For the study in its entirety: Surgically resected pancreatic ductal adenocarcinoma specimens were analyzed for the quantity, spatial distribution, and characteristics of both suppressive cells and tumor-infiltrating CD8+ T cells, an effort aimed at clarifying the adaptive T-cell response occurring naturally. The paper's findings and limits, for the study overall: Comparisons of clonality between tumor and blood may be biased because tumors are enriched in CD45RO+ effector T cells rather than naive T cells, which biases the comparison toward lower diversity. Blood samples had more total productive templates and 7 to 10-fold more unique clonotypes than tumor samples. T-cell clonality showed no significant difference between tumor and blood, with a mean clonality of about 0.11 in tumors and about 0.07 in blood. Because inoperable disease is present at presentation in most pancreatic cancer patients, the resected cohort was biased toward the minority with early-stage disease.

The selected pancreatic ductal adenocarcinoma patients had received surgery without neoadjuvant therapy. Peripheral blood was collected in heparin tubes, and PBMCs were isolated by histopaque density gradient and cryopreserved in about 10% DMSO. Genomic DNA was extracted from more than 5 PBMC and about 10 flash-frozen tumor specimens using the DNeasy Blood and Tissue Kit with Proteinase K and RNase treatment. The immunoSEQ hsTCRB kit was used to amplify TCR beta CDR3 regions from genomic DNA. An Illumina HiSeq system was used for high-throughput TRB CDR3 sequencing. The original pipeline was this. The immunoSEQ software was used to analyze the sequencing reads, and any nonproductive sequences containing premature stops or frame-shifts were left out. Clonality of the repertoire was calculated as one minus Shannon entropy normalized by log2 of the number of unique productive sequences. TCRdb re-hosts the immuneACCESS table, in-frame sequences only. Its copies lack some clones; in the studies checked, an unresolved V gene accounts for under half of them, and the cause for the rest is not known. V, J and clone size reflect that table, while D and trimming were determined from the DNA. The sample table lists about 98,000 clones, roughly 95% of them with a count of one. The ten biggest clones cover around 2.9% of the sample.

The CDR3 runs 12 residues from the cysteine to the phenylalanine. The kept DNA is CDR3 alone, 36 bases in frame from the first base. V is cut back by 5 bases and J by 6 bases, with 3 bases in the junction unmatched. The germline V gene (reference sequence) specifies SEHNR as CDR1 and FQNEAQ as CDR2. This receptor was identified in a human donor with pancreatic ductal adenocarcinoma. The source material was PBMCs. Recombination joined TRBV7-9 with TRBJ2-7; 8 central bases correspond to TRBD1. The DNA sequence follows: TGTGCCAGCAGCCCCCAGGGGGCCGAGCAGTACTTC. The encoded protein is CASSPQGAEQYF.